The source of this TCR beta chain is a study of T cells after posttransplantation cyclophosphamide. This clone is a singleton in its sample. Its target is not known. One end of the junction varies from germline; a read error may be responsible. Findings of the study overall: Later post-transplant blood repertoires were often dominated by donor CD8+ memory clones. Tissue-infiltrating T cells from skin or gut overlapped little with blood T cells. TRB clonality was highly associated with recipient CMV seropositivity and reactivation.

Repertoires were generated with immunoSEQ multiplex PCR, while TCRdb's copy carries only in-frame clones and drops some. The table has 32,000 or so clones, approximately 90% seen once. Germline assignment: CDR1 MDHEN and CDR2 SYDVKM. The CDR3 loop spans 12 amino acids. The receptor comes from a woman aged 35 to 49 with a blood cancer, CMV-positive, and with a related stem cell donor. The rearrangement links TRBV28 to TRBJ1-4; D unresolved. The sample was PBMCs. CDR3 DNA: TGTGCCAGCAGCTCCTCGCGGGTTCAGCGGCTTTTT. Encoded protein: CASSSSRVQRLF.